The 8 T cell receptor beta chains below all came from one sample that was sequenced in a study of chemoradiotherapy in HPV16-positive cancers. Data came from immunoSEQ multiplex PCR; TCRdb stores just in-frame clones and leaves some out. The sample includes about 17,000 clones, 85% to 95% of them seen just once. The sequencing used blood, collected from a patient who underwent chemoradiotherapy. These TCRs come from a human donor with HPV-associated anogenital cancer.

By proportion, this clone is large. The chain carries TRBV7-2 and TRBJ2-1; 9 bases match TRBD2. V was pared by 5 bases and J by 4 bases, with 12 bases of the junction left unmatched. The CDR3 runs to 17 residues. The germline V gene encodes CDR1 SGHTA and CDR2 FQGNSA. The CDR3 region is CASSPRGAGGRYNEQFF. The CDR3, as DNA: TGTGCCAGCAGCCCCCGGGGAGCGGGGGGCCGTTACAATGAGCAGTTCTTC.

The CDR3 nucleotides are TGTGCCAGCATCCAGTCGACAGGGGCTAACTATGGCTACACCTTC. Translation gives CASIQSTGANYGYTF. The V and J genes are TRBV6-1 and TRBJ1-2; 8 nucleotides agree with TRBD1. V gave up 7 bases and J gave up 0 bases; unmatched junction bases: 7. Germline CDR1 is MNHNS and CDR2 is SASEGT. CDR3 length: 15 amino acids.

V usage is TRBV6-6 and J usage is TRBJ2-4; no reliable D call. Germline V gene lookup returns CDR1 MNHNY and CDR2 SVGAGI (reference sequence). The CDR3 contains 16 residues. Between the trimmed V and J ends, which lost 5 bases and 4 bases, there was a span of 18 bases. This CDR3 reads CASSLASANVKNIQYF. CDR3 coding DNA: TGTGCCAGCAGTCTGGCTTCGGCGAACGTTAAAAACATTCAGTACTTC.

The chain employs TRBV5-4 and TRBJ1-6; D unresolved. Germline CDR1 SGHNT, CDR2 YYREEE (reference sequence). The CDR3 runs to 15 residues. V gave up 3 bases and J gave up 7 bases, with 14 bases separating them. CDR3 sequence reads: CASSYPPGQNSPLHF. DNA for the CDR3: TGTGCCAGCAGCTATCCCCCGGGCCAGAATTCACCCCTCCACTTT.

This chain connects TRBV6-1 to TRBJ2-3; D is perhaps TRBD2 (7 bases). Trimming stripped 1 base from V and 5 bases from J, with 16 bases between. From germline, CDR1 is MNHNS and CDR2 SASEGT. This CDR3 has 16 amino acids. This CDR3 reads CASSEGRGGGGDTQYF. The CDR3 nucleotides read TGTGCCAGCAGTGAAGGGAGGGGCGGGGGCGGAGATACGCAGTATTTT.

This sequence joins TRBV12-2 and TRBJ2-7; the D call of TRBD2 is as the table states it, not checked on the DNA. TRBV12-2 represents a pseudogene. This CDR3 is 12 amino acids long. CDR3 residues: CASRLIRAGSYV. The CDR3, as DNA: TGTGCAAGTCGCTTAATTAGAGCGGGGTCGTACGTC.

This rearrangement joins TRBV7-2 to TRBJ2-7, with D possibly matching TRBD1 (5 bases). Germline V gives CDR1 SGHTA, CDR2 FQGNSA. V lost 6 bases to trimming and J lost 6 bases, with 12 bases between them. This CDR3 spans 12 amino acids. CDR3 in DNA: TGTGCCAGCAGACAGGAACTTGGCGAGCAGTACTTC. Translated: CASRQELGEQYF.

This clone was seen a few times. The V call is TRBV2, the J call TRBJ2-5; tentatively, D is TRBD2 (5 bases). V lost 4 bases, J lost 2 bases, and 5 bases lay in between. The CDR3 loop spans 12 amino acids. Germline V lookup: CDR1 SNHLY, CDR2 FYNNEI. The CDR3 spells CASSGTQETQYF. CDR3 DNA: TGTGCCAGCAGTGGGACTCAAGAGACCCAGTACTTC.